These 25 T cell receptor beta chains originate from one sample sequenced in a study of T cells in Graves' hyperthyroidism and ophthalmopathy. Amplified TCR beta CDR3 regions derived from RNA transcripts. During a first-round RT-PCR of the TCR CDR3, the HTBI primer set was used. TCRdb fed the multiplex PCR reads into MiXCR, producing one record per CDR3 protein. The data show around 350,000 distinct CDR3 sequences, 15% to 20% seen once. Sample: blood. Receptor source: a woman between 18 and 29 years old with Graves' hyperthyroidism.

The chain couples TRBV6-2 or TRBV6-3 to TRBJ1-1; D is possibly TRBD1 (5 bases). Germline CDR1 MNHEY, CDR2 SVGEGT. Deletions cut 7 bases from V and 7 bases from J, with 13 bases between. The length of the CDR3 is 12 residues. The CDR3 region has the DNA TGTGCCAGCACCTTACCGGACAATGAAGCTTTCTTT. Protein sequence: CASTLPDNEAFF.

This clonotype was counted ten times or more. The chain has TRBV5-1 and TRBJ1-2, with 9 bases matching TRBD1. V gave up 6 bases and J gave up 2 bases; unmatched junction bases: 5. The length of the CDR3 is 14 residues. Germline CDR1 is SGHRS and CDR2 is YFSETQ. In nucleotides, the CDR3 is TGCGCCAGCACACCGGGACAGGGCAACTATGGCTACACCTTC. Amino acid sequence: CASTPGQGNYGYTF.

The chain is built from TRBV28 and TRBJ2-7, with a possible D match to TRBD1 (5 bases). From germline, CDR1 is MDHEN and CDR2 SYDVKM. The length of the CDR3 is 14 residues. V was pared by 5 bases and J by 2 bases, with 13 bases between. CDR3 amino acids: CASSTDQGAYEQYF. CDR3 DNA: TGTGCCAGCAGTACAGATCAGGGCGCCTACGAGCAGTACTTC.

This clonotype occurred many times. DNA for the CDR3: TGTGCCAGCAGCGCCCGGACTAGCGGGGGGGCGGAGACCCAGTACTTC. This translates into CASSARTSGGAETQYF. The chain combines TRBV7-2 with TRBJ2-5; 15 nucleotides align to TRBD2. V gave up 5 bases and J gave up 5 bases; unmatched junction bases: 6. This CDR3 spans 16 amino acids. The germline gives CDR1 SGHTA, CDR2 FQGNSA.

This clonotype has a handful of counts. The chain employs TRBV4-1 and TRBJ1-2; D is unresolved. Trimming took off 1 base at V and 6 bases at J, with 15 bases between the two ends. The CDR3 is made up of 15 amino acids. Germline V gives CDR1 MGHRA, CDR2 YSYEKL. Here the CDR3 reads CASSQVPGLEDGYTF. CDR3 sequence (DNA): TGCGCCAGCAGCCAAGTTCCGGGGTTAGAGGATGGCTACACCTTC.

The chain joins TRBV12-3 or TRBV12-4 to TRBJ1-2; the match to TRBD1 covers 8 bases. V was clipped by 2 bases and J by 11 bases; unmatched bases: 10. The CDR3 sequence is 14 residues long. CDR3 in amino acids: CASSLTDRGRGYTF. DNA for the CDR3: TGTGCCAGCAGTTTAACCGACAGGGGCAGGGGTTACACCTTC.

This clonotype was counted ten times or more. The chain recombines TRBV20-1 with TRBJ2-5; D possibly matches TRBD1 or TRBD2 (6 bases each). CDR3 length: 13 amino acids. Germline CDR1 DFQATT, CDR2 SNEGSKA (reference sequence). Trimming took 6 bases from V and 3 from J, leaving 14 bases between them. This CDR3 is CSASRGREETQYF. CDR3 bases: TGCAGTGCGAGCCGGGGGCGGGAAGAGACCCAGTACTTC.

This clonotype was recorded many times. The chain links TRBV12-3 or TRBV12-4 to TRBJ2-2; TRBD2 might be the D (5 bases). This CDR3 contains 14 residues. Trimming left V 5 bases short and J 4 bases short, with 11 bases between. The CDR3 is CASSARSGTGELFF. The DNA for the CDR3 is TGTGCCAGCAGTGCGAGAAGCGGCACCGGGGAGCTGTTTTTT.

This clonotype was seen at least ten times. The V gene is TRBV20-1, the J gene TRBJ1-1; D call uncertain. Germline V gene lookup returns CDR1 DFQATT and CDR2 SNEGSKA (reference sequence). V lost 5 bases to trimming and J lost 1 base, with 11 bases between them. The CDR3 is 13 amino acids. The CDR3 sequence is CSAQSGPNTEAFF. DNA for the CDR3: TGCAGTGCTCAATCCGGGCCGAACACTGAAGCTTTCTTT.

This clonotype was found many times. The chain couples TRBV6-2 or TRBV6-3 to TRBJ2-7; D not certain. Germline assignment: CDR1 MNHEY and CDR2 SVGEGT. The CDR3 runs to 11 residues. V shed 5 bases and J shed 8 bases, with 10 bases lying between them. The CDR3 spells CASSPGIQQYF. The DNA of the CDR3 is TGTGCCAGCAGTCCCGGCATTCAGCAGTACTTC.

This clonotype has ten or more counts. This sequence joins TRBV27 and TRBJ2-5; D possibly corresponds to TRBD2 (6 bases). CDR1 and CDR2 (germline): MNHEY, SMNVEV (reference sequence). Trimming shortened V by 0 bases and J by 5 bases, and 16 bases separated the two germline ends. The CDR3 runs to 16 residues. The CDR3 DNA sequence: TGTGCCAGCAGTTTATCCCTAGCGTCAGTATCCGAGACCCAGTACTTC. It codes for CASSLSLASVSETQYF.

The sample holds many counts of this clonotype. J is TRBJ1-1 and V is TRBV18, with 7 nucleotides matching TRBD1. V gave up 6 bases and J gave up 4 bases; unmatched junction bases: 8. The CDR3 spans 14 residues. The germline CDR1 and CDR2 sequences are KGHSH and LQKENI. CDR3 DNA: TGTGCCAGCTCTCCTAGGGGGCCAGGCACTGAAGCTTTCTTT. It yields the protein CASSPRGPGTEAFF.

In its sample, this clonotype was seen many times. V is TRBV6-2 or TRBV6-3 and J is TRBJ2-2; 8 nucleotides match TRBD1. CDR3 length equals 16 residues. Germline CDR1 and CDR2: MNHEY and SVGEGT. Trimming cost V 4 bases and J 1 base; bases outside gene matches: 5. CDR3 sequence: CASSFDRGRNTGELFF. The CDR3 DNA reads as TGTGCCAGCAGTTTCGACAGGGGAAGGAACACCGGGGAGCTGTTTTTT.

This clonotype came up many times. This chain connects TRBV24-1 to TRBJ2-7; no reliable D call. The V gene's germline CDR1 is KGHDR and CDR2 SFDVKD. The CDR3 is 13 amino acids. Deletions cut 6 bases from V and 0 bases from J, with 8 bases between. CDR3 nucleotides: TGTGCCACCAGTAGAGGTACCTCCTACGAGCAGTACTTC. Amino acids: CATSRGTSYEQYF.

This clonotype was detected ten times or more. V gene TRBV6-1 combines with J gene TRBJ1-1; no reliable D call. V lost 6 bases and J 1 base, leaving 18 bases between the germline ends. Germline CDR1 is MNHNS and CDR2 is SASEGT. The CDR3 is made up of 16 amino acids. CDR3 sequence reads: CASSEQLRVGNTEAFF. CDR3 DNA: TGTGCCAGCAGCGAGCAATTAAGGGTGGGGAACACTGAAGCTTTCTTT.

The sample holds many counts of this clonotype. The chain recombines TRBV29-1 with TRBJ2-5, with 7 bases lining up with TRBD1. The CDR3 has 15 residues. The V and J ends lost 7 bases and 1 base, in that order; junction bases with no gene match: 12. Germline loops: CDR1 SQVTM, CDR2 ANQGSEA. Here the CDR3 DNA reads TGCAGCGCTGAGGATGGGACAGATATCCAAGAGACCCAGTACTTC. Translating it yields CSAEDGTDIQETQYF. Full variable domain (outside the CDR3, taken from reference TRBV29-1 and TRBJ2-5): SAVISQKPSRDICQRGTSLTIQCQVDSQVTMMFWYRQQPGQSLTLIATANQGSEATYESGFVIDKFPISRPNLTFSTLTVSNMSPEDSSIYLCSAEDGTDIQETQYFGPGTRLLVL.

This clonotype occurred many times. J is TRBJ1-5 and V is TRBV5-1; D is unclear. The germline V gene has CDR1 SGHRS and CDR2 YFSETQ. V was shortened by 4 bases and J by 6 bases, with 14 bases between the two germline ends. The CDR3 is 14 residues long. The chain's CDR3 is CASSPESYGQPQHF. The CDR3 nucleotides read TGCGCCAGCAGCCCAGAATCGTACGGTCAGCCCCAGCATTTT.

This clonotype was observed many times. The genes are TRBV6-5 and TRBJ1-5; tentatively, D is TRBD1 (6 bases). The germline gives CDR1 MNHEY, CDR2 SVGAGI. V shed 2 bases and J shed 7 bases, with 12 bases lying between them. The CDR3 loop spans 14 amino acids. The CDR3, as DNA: TGTGCCAGCAGTTACGAATTCAGGGGCCAGCCCCAGCATTTT. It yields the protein CASSYEFRGQPQHF.

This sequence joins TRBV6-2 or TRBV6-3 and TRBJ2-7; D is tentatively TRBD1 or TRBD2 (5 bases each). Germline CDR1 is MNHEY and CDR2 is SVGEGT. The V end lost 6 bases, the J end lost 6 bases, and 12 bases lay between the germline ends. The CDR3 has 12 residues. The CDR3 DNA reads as TGTGCCAGCAGACCCGCGAGGGGCGAGCAGTACTTC. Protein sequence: CASRPARGEQYF.

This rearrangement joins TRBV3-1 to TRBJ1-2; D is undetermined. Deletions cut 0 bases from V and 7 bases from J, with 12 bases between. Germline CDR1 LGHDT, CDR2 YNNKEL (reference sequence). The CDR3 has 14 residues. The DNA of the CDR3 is TGTGCCAGCAGCCAAGATTCCAGGAGCGGTGGCTACACCTTC. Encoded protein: CASSQDSRSGGYTF.

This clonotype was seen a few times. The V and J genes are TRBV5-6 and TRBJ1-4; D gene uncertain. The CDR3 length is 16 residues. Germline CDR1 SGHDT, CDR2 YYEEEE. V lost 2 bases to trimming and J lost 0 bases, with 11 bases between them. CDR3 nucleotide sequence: TGTGCCAGCAGCTTCTACGATGGTGCAACTAATGAAAAACTGTTTTTT. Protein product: CASSFYDGATNEKLFF.

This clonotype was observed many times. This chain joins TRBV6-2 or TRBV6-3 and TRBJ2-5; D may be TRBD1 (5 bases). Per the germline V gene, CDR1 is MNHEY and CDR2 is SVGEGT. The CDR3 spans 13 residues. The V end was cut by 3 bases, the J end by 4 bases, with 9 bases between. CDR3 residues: CASSYNTGETQYF. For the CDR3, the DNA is TGTGCCAGCAGTTATAACACAGGAGAGACCCAGTACTTC.

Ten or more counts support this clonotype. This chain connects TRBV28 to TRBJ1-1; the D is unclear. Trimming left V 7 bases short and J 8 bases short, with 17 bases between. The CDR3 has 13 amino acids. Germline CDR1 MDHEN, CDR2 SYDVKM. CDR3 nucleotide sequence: TGTGCCAGCATCCAAACCTCGCGGACCGAAGCTTTCTTT. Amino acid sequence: CASIQTSRTEAFF.

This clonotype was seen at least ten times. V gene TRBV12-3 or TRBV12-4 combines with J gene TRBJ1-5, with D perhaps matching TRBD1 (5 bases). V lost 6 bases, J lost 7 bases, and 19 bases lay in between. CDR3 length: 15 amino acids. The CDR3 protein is CASRIGTPQGQPQHF. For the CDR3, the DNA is TGTGCCAGCAGGATCGGGACCCCTCAGGGACAGCCCCAGCATTTT.

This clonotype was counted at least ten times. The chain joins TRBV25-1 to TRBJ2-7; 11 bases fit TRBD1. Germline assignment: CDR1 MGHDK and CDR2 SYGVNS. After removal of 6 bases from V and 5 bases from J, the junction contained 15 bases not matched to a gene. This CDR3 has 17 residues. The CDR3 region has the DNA TGTGCCAGCAGGGACGTGTTATATGGACAGGGGGCGCACGAGCAGTACTTC. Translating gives CASRDVLYGQGAHEQYF.